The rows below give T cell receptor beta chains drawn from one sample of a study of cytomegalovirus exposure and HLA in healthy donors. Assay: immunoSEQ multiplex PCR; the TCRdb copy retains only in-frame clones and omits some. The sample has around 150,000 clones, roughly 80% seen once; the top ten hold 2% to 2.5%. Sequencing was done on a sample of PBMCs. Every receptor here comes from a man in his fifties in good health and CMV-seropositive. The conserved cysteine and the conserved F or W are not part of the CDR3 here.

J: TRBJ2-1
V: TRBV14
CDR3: ASSQGESWNEQF

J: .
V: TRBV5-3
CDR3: ARSLRSDRSSYEQY

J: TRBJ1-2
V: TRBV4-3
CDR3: ASSQLQGGAYGYT

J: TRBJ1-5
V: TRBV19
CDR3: ASTPPGGTKLNQPQH

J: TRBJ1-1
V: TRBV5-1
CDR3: ASSHQDRDAEAF

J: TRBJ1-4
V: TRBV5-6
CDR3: ASSLGRQAFDEKLF

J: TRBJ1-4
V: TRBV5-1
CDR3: ASRVMGQSNEKLF

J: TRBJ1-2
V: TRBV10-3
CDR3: AISEDRNYGYT

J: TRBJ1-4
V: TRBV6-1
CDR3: ASLYEKLF

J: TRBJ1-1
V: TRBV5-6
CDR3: ASNLVRMNTEAF

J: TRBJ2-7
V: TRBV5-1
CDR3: ASSLTGTGIYYEQY

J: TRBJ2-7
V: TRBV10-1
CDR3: ASIGVGRNTYEQY

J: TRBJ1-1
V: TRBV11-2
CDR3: ASIQGTANTEAF

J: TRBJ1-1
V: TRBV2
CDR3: ASSNGGLAF

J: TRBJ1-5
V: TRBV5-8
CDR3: ASSAGDNQPQH

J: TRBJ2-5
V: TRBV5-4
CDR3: ASSLGLIQETQY

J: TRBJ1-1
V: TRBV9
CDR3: ASSVGGHTEAF